A single sample gave rise to the 26 T cell receptor beta chains below, sequenced in a study of cytomegalovirus exposure and HLA in healthy donors. Clones were read by immunoSEQ multiplex PCR, and TCRdb kept only the in-frame ones, dropping some. The data hold 130,000 to 150,000 clones, with about 91% observed a single time. The sample comprised PBMCs. Receptors originate from a man younger than 35 in good health and CMV-seropositive.

This clone was seen only once. The rearrangement uses TRBV6-4 and TRBJ2-3; 11 nucleotides agree with TRBD2. Germline V CDR1 and CDR2: MRHNA, SNTAGT. V was clipped by 3 bases and J by 4 bases; unmatched bases: 3. This CDR3 has 15 amino acids. CDR3 sequence: CASSEVAGGSDTQYF. CDR3 in DNA: TGTGCCAGCAGTGAGGTAGCGGGGGGGTCAGATACGCAGTATTTT.

The genes are TRBV30 and TRBJ2-4; 10 bases are a match to TRBD2. The CDR3 extends over 20 amino acids. The trim removed 3 bases at V and 0 bases at J, leaving 17 bases unmatched. Germline V CDR1 and CDR2: GTSNPN, SVGIG (reference sequence). CDR3 sequence reads: CAWSDIRLAGKSLAKNIQYF. The CDR3 DNA reads as TGTGCCTGGAGCGACATCAGACTAGCGGGCAAGTCTTTAGCCAAAAACATTCAGTACTTC. Filled out from reference TRBV30 and TRBJ2-4, the complete variable domain reads SQTIHQWPATLVQPVGSPLSLECTVEGTSNPNLYWYRQAAGRGLQLLFYSVGIGQISSEVPQNLSASRPQDRQFILSSKKLLLSDSGFYLCAWSDIRLAGKSLAKNIQYFGAGTRLSVL.

CDR3 sequence reads: CASSLDGGRANTEAFF. CDR3 sequence (DNA): TGTGCCAGCAGCTTGGACGGGGGAAGGGCGAACACTGAAGCTTTCTTT. The V call is TRBV5-5, the J call TRBJ1-1; a weak D match, TRBD1 (5 bases). With 0 bases removed from V and 1 base from J, the gap between germline ends came to 13 bases. Germline CDR1 and CDR2: SGHKS and YYEKEE (reference sequence). The CDR3 consists of 16 residues.

The rearrangement joins TRBV30 to TRBJ1-1; tentative D call: TRBD1 (6 bases). CDR3 length equals 14 residues. Germline V gene sequence: CDR1 GTSNPN, CDR2 SVGIG (reference sequence). The germline V and J ends were trimmed by 4 bases and 1 base, with 13 bases remaining between them. The CDR3, as DNA: TGTGCCTGGATTAGAAGGGGGAAGAACACTGAAGCTTTCTTT. This encodes CAWIRRGKNTEAFF.

The chain carries TRBV5-4 and TRBJ2-5; D is uncertain. The CDR3 extends over 14 amino acids. Germline CDR1 reads SGHNT; CDR2 reads YYREEE (reference sequence). V was pared by 4 bases and J by 2 bases, with 12 bases between. The CDR3: CASSPWSSQETQYF. The CDR3 DNA reads as TGTGCCAGCAGCCCCTGGTCCAGTCAAGAGACCCAGTACTTC. Full variable domain (outside the CDR3, taken from reference TRBV5-4 and TRBJ2-5): ETGVTQSPTHLIKTRGQQVTLRCSSQSGHNTVSWYQQALGQGPQFIFQYYREEENGRGNFPPRFSGLQFPNYSSELNVNALELDDSALYLCASSPWSSQETQYFGPGTRLLVL.

The genes are TRBV29-1 and TRBJ2-7; tentatively, D is TRBD1 (6 bases). This CDR3 spans 12 amino acids. Germline CDR1 SQVTM, CDR2 ANQGSEA. The ends were cut back, 3 bases at V and 0 bases at J, with 6 bases in the middle. Here the CDR3 DNA reads TGCAGCGTTGAGGACAGCTCCTACGAGCAGTACTTC. Protein sequence: CSVEDSSYEQYF.

V gene TRBV6-5 combines with J gene TRBJ1-6, with 10 bases identical to TRBD1. CDR3 size: 15 residues. Germline V gene lookup returns CDR1 MNHEY and CDR2 SVGAGI. V shed 6 bases and J 6 bases; nucleotides not matched to a gene: 5. The CDR3 here is CASRETGGLNSPLHF. The CDR3 region has the DNA TGTGCCAGCAGAGAGACAGGGGGCCTTAATTCACCCCTCCACTTT.

This chain joins TRBV11-2 and TRBJ2-1; a weak D match, TRBD2 (6 bases). Germline V gene lookup returns CDR1 SGHAT and CDR2 FQNNGV. Trimming cost V 4 bases and J 0 bases, with 13 bases left between them. The CDR3 is made up of 16 amino acids. The chain's CDR3 is CASSSRGKSSYNEQFF. The CDR3 nucleotides read TGTGCCAGCAGCTCCCGGGGGAAGAGCTCCTACAATGAGCAGTTCTTC.

The chain has TRBV5-1 and TRBJ2-7; 8 bases agree with TRBD2. Germline CDR1 and CDR2: SGHRS and YFSETQ. The CDR3 extends over 12 amino acids. V was clipped by 4 bases and J by 7 bases; unmatched bases: 4. This CDR3 is CASSRSGVEQYF. CDR3 nucleotide sequence: TGCGCCAGCAGCCGTAGCGGGGTTGAGCAGTACTTC.

The gene calls are TRBV4-1 and TRBJ1-3; possibly TRBD1 for D (5 bases). Trimming cost V 4 bases and J 6 bases, with 13 bases left between them. Germline assignment: CDR1 MGHRA and CDR2 YSYEKL. This CDR3 region has 14 residues. CDR3 protein: CASSPNRGENTIYF. CDR3 DNA sequence: TGCGCCAGCAGCCCTAATCGGGGGGAAAACACCATATATTTT.

The genes are TRBV27 and TRBJ1-3; 8 nucleotides align to TRBD1. In germline, CDR1 is MNHEY, CDR2 SMNVEV (reference sequence). The V and J ends lost 8 bases and 3 bases, in that order; junction bases with no gene match: 6. The CDR3 extends over 14 amino acids. In DNA form, the CDR3 reads TGTGCCAGCGGACAGGGATTATATGGAAACACCATATATTTT. Translating it yields CASGQGLYGNTIYF.

V gene TRBV5-1 combines with J gene TRBJ2-5; 10 bases line up with TRBD1. CDR3 length: 18 amino acids. With 2 bases clipped from V and 2 bases from J, the junction kept 12 bases outside the gene matches. Germline V gene lookup returns CDR1 SGHRS and CDR2 YFSETQ. CDR3 loop: CASSFGTGVQRTQETQYF. The CDR3 DNA is TGCGCCAGCAGCTTCGGGACAGGGGTTCAGCGAACACAAGAGACCCAGTACTTC.

The chain uses TRBV10-1 and TRBJ2-3; 8 bases agree with TRBD2. Germline V lookup: CDR1 WNHNN, CDR2 SYGVQD (reference sequence). The CDR3 loop spans 14 amino acids. Unmatched junction bases numbered 2, after V lost 3 bases and J lost 3 bases. CDR3 sequence: CASSDRGGTDTQYF. The CDR3 bases are TGCGCCAGCAGTGACCGGGGGGGAACAGATACGCAGTATTTT.

The rearrangement joins TRBV18 to TRBJ1-2; TRBD1 matches at 7 bases. Germline V gives CDR1 KGHSH, CDR2 LQKENI. The junction had 10 bases not matched to a gene; V was cut back by 1 base and J by 8 bases. This CDR3 spans 15 amino acids. The DNA for the CDR3 is TGTGCCAGCTCACCACTCCGGGACAGTCCCTGGGGCTACACCTTC. Its translation is CASSPLRDSPWGYTF.

This sequence joins TRBV7-9 and TRBJ2-5; D perhaps matches TRBD1 (6 bases). The CDR3 has 16 amino acids. Germline V lookup: CDR1 SEHNR, CDR2 FQNEAQ (reference sequence). Trimming removed 3 bases at V and 4 bases at J, with 18 bases between. Written as DNA, the CDR3 is TGTGCCAGCAGCTTTCTAGCAGGGGTAAGAGGAGAGACCCAGTACTTC. Protein product: CASSFLAGVRGETQYF.

V gene TRBV19 combines with J gene TRBJ1-3; the D is unclear. The CDR3 runs 14 residues. Germline loops: CDR1 LNHDA, CDR2 SQIVND (reference sequence). Trimming took off 5 bases at V and 0 bases at J, with 8 bases between the two ends. The CDR3 DNA reads as TGTGCCAGTAGTCAGAGGAGCTCTGGAAACACCATATATTTT. The encoded protein is CASSQRSSGNTIYF.

The V and J genes are TRBV6-5 and TRBJ1-5, with 8 positions matching TRBD1. The germline V gene encodes CDR1 MNHEY and CDR2 SVGAGI. The ends lost 5 bases at V and 2 bases at J; junction bases unmatched: 2. The CDR3 is 14 residues long. CDR3 sequence (DNA): TGTGCCAGCAGTGTACAGGGGGGCAATCAGCCCCAGCATTTT. Translated, it gives CASSVQGGNQPQHF.

The chain employs TRBV5-1 and TRBJ2-1, with 11 bases matching TRBD2. After removal of 4 bases from V and 3 bases from J, the junction contained 6 bases not matched to a gene. CDR3 size: 16 residues. Germline V gene sequence: CDR1 SGHRS, CDR2 YFSETQ. In DNA form, the CDR3 reads TGCGCCAGCAGCCCGGGGACTAGCGGCATCTACAATGAGCAGTTCTTC. Its protein product is CASSPGTSGIYNEQFF.

The genes are TRBV7-9 and TRBJ1-1; no definite D call. The CDR3 spans 14 residues. Germline V gene sequence: CDR1 SEHNR, CDR2 FQNEAQ (reference sequence). Between the trimmed V and J ends, which lost 0 bases and 4 bases, there was a span of 9 bases. The CDR3 region has the DNA TGTGCCAGCAGCTTAGCGCTGGGCGCCACTGAAGCTTTCTTT. This sequence encodes CASSLALGATEAFF.

The chain couples TRBV29-1 to TRBJ2-5; a possible D gene is TRBD1 (6 bases). The CDR3 loop spans 14 amino acids. Germline-derived CDR1 and CDR2 are SQVTM and ANQGSEA. V shed 1 base and J shed 0 bases, with 9 bases lying between them. CDR3 nucleotide sequence: TGCAGCGTTGAAGGGGGACACTACCAAGAGACCCAGTACTTC. The encoded protein is CSVEGGHYQETQYF.

The chain links TRBV15 to TRBJ1-6; TRBD1 agrees at 10 bases. J gave up 10 bases and V 1 base, and 13 bases lay outside the gene matches. CDR1 and CDR2 from the germline V gene are LNHNV and YYDKDF (reference sequence). This CDR3 is built from 18 residues. CDR3 region: CATSRADAGTGADSPLHF. CDR3 DNA sequence: TGTGCCACCAGCAGAGCAGACGCCGGGACAGGGGCAGACTCACCCCTCCACTTT.

V gene TRBV4-1 combines with J gene TRBJ2-7, with TRBD1 matching over 11 bases. Germline loops: CDR1 MGHRA, CDR2 YSYEKL. This CDR3 is built from 16 residues. After removal of 5 bases from V and 5 bases from J, the junction contained 11 bases not matched to a gene. The CDR3 DNA reads TGCGCCAGCAGCACAAGCTCCGGACAGGGGGCTCACGAGCAGTACTTC. This sequence encodes CASSTSSGQGAHEQYF.

This sequence joins TRBV6-1 and TRBJ1-2; D ambiguous. Germline values: CDR1 MNHNS, CDR2 SASEGT. With 7 bases removed from V and 5 bases from J, the gap between germline ends came to 11 bases. This CDR3 region has 12 residues. CDR3 DNA: TGTGCCAGCACCCCGGAGCCGTATGGCTACACCTTC. It yields the protein CASTPEPYGYTF.

This clone was picked up one time. The chain links TRBV5-6 to TRBJ2-2, with a possible D match to TRBD1 (5 bases). With 2 bases removed from V and 6 bases from J, the gap between germline ends came to 8 bases. The CDR3 extends over 13 amino acids. The germline V gene has CDR1 SGHDT and CDR2 YYEEEE. In DNA, the CDR3 is TGTGCCAGCAGCTTCCAGGGTCCCGGGGAGCTGTTTTTT. This codes for CASSFQGPGELFF.

The chain is built from TRBV10-2 and TRBJ2-7; 14 positions agree with TRBD2. CDR3 length: 17 amino acids. V trimming: 8 bases; J trimming: 0 bases; junction bases outside the gene matches: 9. Germline V gene sequence: CDR1 WSHSY, CDR2 SAAADI. The CDR3: CASSGTSGGRSSYEQYF. DNA of the CDR3: TGCGCCAGCTCCGGGACTAGCGGGGGCAGGAGCTCCTACGAGCAGTACTTC.

This clone was detected once. This rearrangement joins TRBV9 to TRBJ1-6; D unclear. V gave up 4 bases and J gave up 5 bases, with 16 bases separating them. The CDR3 spans 16 residues. The germline V gene encodes CDR1 SGDLS and CDR2 YYNGEE. This chain's CDR3 is CASSPQIQNHNSPLHF. The CDR3 DNA reads TGTGCCAGCAGCCCACAAATTCAAAATCATAATTCACCCCTCCACTTT.